This T cell receptor (beta chain) is drawn from a study of blood T cell repertoires in COVID-19 (dated by TCRdb to 2019 to 2021). Some background on the complete study: Collaborator samples came from the United States, Italy and Spain and covered acute and convalescent phases of COVID-19. The prospective study material was composed of cDNA or gDNA derived from T cells, B-cell-depleted T cells, or PBMCs. Deeply sampled blood TCRbeta repertoires from subjects exposed to, actively infected with, or recovered from COVID-19 were included in the dataset. The repertoires were made available in a free public database intended to serve as a resource for research on the immune response to SARS-CoV-2. Samples were obtained from the ongoing ImmuneRACE study (first 160 participants) and from some 1,200 subjects provided by 6 global collaborators. A de-identified subject ID, COVID-19 status, age in years and sex were almost always included in the sample metadata. Where HLA class I and class II types were available, the types were taken from metadata supplied by the sample provider, not from assay-based typing.

For this clone: Its antigen remains unidentified. No much larger clone exists at a distance of one base, and base qualities are not known.

The paper's findings and limits, for the study overall: Clinical and demographic metadata were provided uncurated, with the amount varying by source and participant.

TCRbeta CDR3 regions were amplified from genomic DNA using the immunoSEQ Assay, a bias-controlled multiplex PCR. As for how the authors treated the data: The number of nucleated cells in each sample was estimated by amplification of reference gene primers within the assay. To quantify the absolute abundance of each unique TCRbeta CDR3 rearrangement, sequence reads were collapsed and filtered. For each sample, productive Simpson clonality was calculated as the square root of Simpson's diversity index over productive rearrangements. TCRdb re-hosts the immuneACCESS table, in-frame sequences only. Its copies lack some clones; in the studies checked, an unresolved V gene accounts for under half of them, and the cause for the rest is not known. V, J and clone size were drawn from that table, and D and trimming were deduced from the DNA. For this sample there are about 84,000 clones; around 80% appear just once. The top ten clones comprise around 7% of the sample.

Whole blood was collected in K2EDTA tubes by collaborating institutions according to the institutions' own protocols. For TCRbeta analysis, collaborators shipped samples as frozen whole blood, isolated PBMCs, or DNA extracted from either of those sample types. V and J lose 5 bases and 4 bases, and a span of 5 bases separates them. The CDR1 and CDR2 encoded by the germline V gene are MDHEN and SYDVKM. The CDR3 sequence holds 11 residues, the cysteine and phenylalanine included. Only the CDR3 region is kept as DNA, spanning 33 bases read in frame from base 1. The receptor was derived from a man in his 70s with acute or convalescent COVID-19. Recombination connected TRBV28 to TRBJ1-1; the D gene cannot be resolved reliably. What was sequenced was peripheral blood. The nucleotide sequence is TGTGCCAGCAGTGTACTCACTGAAGCTTTCTTT. It translates as CASSVLTEAFF.